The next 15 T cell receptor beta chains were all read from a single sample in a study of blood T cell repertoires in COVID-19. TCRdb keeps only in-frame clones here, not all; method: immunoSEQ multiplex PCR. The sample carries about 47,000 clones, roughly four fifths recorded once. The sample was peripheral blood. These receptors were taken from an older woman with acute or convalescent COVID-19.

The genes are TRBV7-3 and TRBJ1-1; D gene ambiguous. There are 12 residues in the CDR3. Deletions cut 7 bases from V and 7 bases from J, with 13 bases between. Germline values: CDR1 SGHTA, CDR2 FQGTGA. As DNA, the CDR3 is TGTGCCAGCACCTCACTCTATGGTGAAGCTTTCTTT. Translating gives CASTSLYGEAFF.

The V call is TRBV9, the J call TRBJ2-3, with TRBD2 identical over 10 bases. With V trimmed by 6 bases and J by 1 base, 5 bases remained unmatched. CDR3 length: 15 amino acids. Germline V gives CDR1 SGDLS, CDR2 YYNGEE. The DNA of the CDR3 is TGTGCCAGCACCAACAGCGGGGGGGGCACAGATACGCAGTATTTT. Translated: CASTNSGGGTDTQYF.

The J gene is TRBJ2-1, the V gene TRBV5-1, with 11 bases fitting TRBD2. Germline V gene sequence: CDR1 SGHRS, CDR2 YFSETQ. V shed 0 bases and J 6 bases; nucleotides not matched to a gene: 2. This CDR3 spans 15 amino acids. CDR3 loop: CASSLGGLAGNEQFF. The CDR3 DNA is TGCGCCAGCAGCTTGGGCGGACTAGCGGGCAATGAGCAGTTCTTC.

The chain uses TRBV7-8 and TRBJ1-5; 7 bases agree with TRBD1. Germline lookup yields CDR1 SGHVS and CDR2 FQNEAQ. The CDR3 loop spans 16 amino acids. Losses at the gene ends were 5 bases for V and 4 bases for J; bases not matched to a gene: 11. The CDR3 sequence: CASSGPSTGSNQPQHF. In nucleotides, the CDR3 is TGTGCCAGCAGCGGGCCATCGACAGGGTCGAATCAGCCCCAGCATTTT.

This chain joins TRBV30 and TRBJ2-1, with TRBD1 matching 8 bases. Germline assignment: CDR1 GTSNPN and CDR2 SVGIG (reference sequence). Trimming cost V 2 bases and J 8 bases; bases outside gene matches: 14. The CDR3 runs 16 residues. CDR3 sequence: CAWSSNRGVKVYEQFF. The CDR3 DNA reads TGTGCCTGGAGTTCTAACAGGGGGGTTAAAGTGTATGAGCAGTTCTTC.

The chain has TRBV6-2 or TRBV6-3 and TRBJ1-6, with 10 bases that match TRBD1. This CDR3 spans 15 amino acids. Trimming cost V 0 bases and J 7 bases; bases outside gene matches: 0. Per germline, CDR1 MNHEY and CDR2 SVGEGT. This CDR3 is CASSYSGQGNSPLHF. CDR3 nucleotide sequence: TGTGCCAGCAGTTACTCGGGACAGGGGAATTCACCCCTCCACTTT.

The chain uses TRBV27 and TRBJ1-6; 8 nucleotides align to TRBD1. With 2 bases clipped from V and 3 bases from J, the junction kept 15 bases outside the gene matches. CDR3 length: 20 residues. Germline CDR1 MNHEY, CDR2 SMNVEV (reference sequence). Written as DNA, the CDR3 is TGTGCCAGCAGTTTACTTCCCCCGGGACAGGTGGGAGGCTATAATTCACCCCTCCACTTT. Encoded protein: CASSLLPPGQVGGYNSPLHF.

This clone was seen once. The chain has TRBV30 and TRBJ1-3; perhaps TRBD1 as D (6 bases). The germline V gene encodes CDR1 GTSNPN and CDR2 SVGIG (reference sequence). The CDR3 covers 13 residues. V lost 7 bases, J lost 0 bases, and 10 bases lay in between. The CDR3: CALTGPSGNTIYF. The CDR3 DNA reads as TGTGCCTTGACAGGACCCTCTGGAAACACCATATATTTT.

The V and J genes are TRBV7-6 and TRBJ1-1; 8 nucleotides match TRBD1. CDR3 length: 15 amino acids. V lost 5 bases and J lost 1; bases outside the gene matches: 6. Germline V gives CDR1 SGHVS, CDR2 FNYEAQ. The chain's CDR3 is CASSGRTGRNTEAFF. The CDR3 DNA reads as TGTGCCAGCAGCGGACGGACAGGGCGGAACACTGAAGCTTTCTTT.

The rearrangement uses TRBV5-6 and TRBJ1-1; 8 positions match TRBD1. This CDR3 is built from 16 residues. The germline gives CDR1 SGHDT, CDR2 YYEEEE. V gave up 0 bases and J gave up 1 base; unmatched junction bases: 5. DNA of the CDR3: TGTGCCAGCAGCTTGGAACTGACAGGGGCGAACACTGAAGCTTTCTTT. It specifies CASSLELTGANTEAFF.

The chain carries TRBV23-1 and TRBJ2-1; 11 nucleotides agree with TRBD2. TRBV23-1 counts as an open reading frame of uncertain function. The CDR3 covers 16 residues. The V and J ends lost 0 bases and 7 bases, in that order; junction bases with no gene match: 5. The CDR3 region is CASSQSTSGGPNEQFF. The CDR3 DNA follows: TGCGCCAGCAGTCAATCTACTAGCGGGGGCCCAAATGAGCAGTTCTTC.

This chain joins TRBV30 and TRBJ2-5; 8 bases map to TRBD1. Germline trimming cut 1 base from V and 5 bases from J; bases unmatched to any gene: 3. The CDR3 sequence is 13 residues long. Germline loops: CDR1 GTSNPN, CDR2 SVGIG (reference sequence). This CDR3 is CAWSEGDRETQYF. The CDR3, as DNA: TGTGCCTGGAGTGAGGGGGACAGGGAGACCCAGTACTTC.

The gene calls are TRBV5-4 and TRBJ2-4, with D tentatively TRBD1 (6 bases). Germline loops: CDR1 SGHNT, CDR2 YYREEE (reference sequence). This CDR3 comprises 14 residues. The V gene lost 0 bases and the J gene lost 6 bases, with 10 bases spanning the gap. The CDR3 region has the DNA TGTGCCAGCAGCTTGGGGGGGCAGGTAAACATTCAGTACTTC. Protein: CASSLGGQVNIQYF.

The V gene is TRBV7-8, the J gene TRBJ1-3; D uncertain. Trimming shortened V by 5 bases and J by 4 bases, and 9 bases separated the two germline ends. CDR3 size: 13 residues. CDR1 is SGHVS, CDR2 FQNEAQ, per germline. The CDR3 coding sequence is TGTGCCAGCAGCCCCCAACTGGGAAACACCATATATTTT. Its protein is CASSPQLGNTIYF.

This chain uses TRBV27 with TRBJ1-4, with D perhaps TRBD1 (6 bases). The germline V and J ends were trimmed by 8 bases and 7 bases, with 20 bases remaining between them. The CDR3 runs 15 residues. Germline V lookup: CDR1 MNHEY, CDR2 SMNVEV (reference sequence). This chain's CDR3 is CASRPLGARAEKLFF. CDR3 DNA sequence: TGTGCCAGCCGGCCTTTGGGGGCGAGGGCTGAAAAACTGTTTTTT.